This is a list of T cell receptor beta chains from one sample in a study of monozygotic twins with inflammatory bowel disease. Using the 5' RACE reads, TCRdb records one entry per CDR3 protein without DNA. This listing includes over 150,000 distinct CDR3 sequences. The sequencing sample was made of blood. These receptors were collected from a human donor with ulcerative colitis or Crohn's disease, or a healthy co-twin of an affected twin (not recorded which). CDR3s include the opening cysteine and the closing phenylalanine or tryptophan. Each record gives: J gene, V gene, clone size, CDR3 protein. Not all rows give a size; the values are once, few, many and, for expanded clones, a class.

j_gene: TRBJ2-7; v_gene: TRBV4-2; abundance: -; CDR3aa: CASSPGVSSYEQYF
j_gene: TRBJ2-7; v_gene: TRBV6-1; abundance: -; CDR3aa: CASSPPSTGNYEQYF
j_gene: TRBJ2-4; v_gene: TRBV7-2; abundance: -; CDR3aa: CASSLARVPHIQYF
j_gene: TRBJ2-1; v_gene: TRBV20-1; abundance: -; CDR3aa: CSARVHEAASYNEQFF
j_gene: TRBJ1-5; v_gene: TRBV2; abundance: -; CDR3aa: CASSSDRDNQPQHF
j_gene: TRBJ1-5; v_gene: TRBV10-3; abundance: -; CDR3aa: CAISESRGLDQPQHF
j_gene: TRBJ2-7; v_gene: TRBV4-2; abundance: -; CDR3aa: CASSQDPSGGVPYEQYF
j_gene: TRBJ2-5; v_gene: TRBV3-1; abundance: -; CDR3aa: CASSQDIGLQETQYF
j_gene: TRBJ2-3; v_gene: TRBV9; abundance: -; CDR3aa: CASSVAASGTDTQYF
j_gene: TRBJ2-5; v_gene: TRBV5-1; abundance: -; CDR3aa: CASSLGDSQETQYF
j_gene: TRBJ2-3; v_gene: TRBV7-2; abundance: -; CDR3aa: CASSLAPTTSTDTQYF
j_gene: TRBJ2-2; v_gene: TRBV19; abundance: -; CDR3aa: CASSGPLNTGELFF
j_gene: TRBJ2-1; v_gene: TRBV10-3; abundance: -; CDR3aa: CAISESKRTGGNNEQFF
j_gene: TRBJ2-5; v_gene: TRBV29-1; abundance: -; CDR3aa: CSVETGAQETQYF
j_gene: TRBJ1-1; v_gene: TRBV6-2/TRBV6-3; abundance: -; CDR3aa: CASSLHGQMNTEAFF
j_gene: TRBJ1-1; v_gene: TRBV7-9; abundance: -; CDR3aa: CASCLDLNTEAFF
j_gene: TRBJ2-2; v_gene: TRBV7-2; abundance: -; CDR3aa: CASSIQAGTTGELFF
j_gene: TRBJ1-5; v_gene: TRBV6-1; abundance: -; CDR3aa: CASTVSRIHQPQHF
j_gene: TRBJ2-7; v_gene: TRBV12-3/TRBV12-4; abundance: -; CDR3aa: CASSPSAGGFGEQYF
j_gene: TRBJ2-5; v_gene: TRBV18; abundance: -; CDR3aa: CASSPPTAGSETQYF
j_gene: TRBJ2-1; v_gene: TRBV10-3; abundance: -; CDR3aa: CAISELSSNEQFF
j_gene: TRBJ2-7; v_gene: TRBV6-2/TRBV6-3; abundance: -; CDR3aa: CATTDSLYEQYF
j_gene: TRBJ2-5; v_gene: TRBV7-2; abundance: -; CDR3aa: CASSRLAAETQYF
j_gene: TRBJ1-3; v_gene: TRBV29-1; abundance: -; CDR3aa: CSVEDFGLPGASGNTIYF
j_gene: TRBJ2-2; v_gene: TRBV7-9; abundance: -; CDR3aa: CTSSGGRGTVELFF
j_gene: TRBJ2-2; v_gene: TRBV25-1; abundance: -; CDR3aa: CASSVTGGNTGELFF
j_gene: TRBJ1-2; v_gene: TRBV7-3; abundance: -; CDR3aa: CASSLAAGGGYTF
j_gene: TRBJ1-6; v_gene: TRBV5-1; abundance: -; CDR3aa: CASSLEGTGSNSPLHF
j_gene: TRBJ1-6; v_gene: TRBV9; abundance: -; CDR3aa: CASSVATGRSPLHF
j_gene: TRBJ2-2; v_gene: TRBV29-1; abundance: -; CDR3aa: CSFIQGPLNTGELFF
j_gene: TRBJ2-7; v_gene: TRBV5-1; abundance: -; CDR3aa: CASSGGSGRAYEQYF
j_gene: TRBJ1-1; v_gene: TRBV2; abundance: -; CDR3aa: CASSEDGSTEAFF
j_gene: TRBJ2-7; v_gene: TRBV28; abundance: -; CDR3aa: CASRRTRGINEQYF
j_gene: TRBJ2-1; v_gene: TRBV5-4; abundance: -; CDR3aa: CASSLVGTSGNEQFF
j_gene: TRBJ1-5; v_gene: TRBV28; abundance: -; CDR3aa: CASSFLAGGNQPQHF
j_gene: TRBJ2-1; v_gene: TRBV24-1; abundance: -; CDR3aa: CATSDARAGSAWTEQFF
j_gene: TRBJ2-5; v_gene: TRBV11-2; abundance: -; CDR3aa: CASSSSGRGETQYF
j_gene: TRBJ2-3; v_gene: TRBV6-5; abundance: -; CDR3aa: CASSYRPGTFSTDTQYF
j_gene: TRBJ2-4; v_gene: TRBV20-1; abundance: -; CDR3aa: CSALPTGRLKNIQYF
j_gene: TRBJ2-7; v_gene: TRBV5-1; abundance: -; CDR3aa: CASSFEIRGTRYF
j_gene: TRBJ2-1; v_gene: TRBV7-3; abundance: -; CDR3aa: CASSPPGTSSYNEQFF
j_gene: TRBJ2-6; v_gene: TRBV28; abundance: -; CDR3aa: CASSFAGLRISGANVLTF
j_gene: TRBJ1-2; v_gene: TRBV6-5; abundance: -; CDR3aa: CASSYSGSMQGGYGYTF
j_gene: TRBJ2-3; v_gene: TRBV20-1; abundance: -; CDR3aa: CSARDPGRNTDTQYF
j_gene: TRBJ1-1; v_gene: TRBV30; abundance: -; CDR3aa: CAWSDTLNTEAFF
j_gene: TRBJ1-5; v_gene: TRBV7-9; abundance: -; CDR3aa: CASSLQGGGNQPQHF
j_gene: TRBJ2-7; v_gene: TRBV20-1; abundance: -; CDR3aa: CSARDYGYEQYF
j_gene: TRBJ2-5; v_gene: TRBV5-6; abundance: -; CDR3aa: CASSLVWDAVQETQYF
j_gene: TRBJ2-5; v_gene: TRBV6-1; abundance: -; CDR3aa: CASTRSGTGRAGTQYF
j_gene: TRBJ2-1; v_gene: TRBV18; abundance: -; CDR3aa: CASSPPGQGRSEQFF
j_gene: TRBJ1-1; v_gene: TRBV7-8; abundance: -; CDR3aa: CASSFKMRPGQGGLNTEAFF
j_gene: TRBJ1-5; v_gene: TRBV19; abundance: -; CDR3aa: CASGGWQGAQPQHF
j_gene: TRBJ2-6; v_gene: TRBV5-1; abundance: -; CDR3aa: CASSLQDSGANVLTF
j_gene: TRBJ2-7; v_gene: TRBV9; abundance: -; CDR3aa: CASSSGQGSGEQYF
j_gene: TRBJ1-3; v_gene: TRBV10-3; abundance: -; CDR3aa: CAISASIFGQGTGNTIYF
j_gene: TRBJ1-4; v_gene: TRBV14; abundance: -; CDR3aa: CASRSSGNEKLFF
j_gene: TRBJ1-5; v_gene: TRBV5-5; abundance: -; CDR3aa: CASSLVAGVYSNQPQHF
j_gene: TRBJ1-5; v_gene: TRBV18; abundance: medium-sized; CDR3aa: CASSLLQGANQPQHF
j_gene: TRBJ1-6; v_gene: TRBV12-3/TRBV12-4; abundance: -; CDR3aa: CASSPPGQGGYSPLHF